These T cell receptor beta chains were read from a single sample in a study of cytomegalovirus exposure and HLA in healthy donors. Profiled with immunoSEQ multiplex PCR; TCRdb holds only in-frame clones, not every one. The sample has 150,000 to 200,000 clones, approximately 80% seen once. The sample taken for sequencing was PBMCs. These receptors were collected from a woman in her twenties or thirties in good health and CMV-seronegative. Both conserved end residues are part of each CDR3. A D gene is named only where the DNA matches it firmly. Expanded clones get a size class; other rows say once, few or many, or leave the size out.

TRBJ1-5 TRBV4-1 once . CASSHTEYSNQPQHF TGCGCCAGCAGCCATACGGAGTATAGCAATCAGCCCCAGCATTTT
TRBJ2-7 TRBV5-6 . TRBD2 CASSLQRGGYEQYF TGTGCCAGCAGCCTACAGCGGGGGGGCTACGAGCAGTACTTC
TRBJ2-2 TRBV27 . TRBD2 CASSWGLAGTGELFF TGTGCCAGCAGTTGGGGACTAGCTGGCACCGGGGAGCTGTTTTTT
TRBJ2-3 TRBV7-6 . . CASSLGGEVDTQYF TGTGCCAGCAGCTTAGGGGGGGAGGTCGATACGCAGTATTTT
TRBJ2-1 TRBV7-9 . . CASSLTGSYNEQFF TGTGCCAGCAGCTTGACTGGCTCCTACAATGAGCAGTTCTTC
TRBJ1-2 TRBV5-5 . TRBD1 CASSLRVRAGGGYGYTF TGTGCCAGCAGCTTGAGGGTGAGGGCAGGGGGCGGCTATGGCTACACCTTC
TRBJ2-1 TRBV18 . . CASSPSGGSPNEQFF TGTGCCAGCTCACCAAGTGGGGGCTCACCCAATGAGCAGTTCTTC
TRBJ2-1 TRBV10-2 . . CASSESGHKYNEQFF TGCGCCAGCAGTGAGTCTGGACACAAGTACAATGAGCAGTTCTTC
TRBJ1-1 TRBV18 . TRBD1 CASSPRQQGAGTEAFF TGTGCCAGCTCACCGCGTCAACAGGGGGCAGGCACTGAAGCTTTCTTT
TRBJ2-7 TRBV7-9 . . CASSPHRVHEQYF TGTGCCAGCAGTCCACACAGGGTCCACGAGCAGTACTTC
TRBJ2-7 TRBV25-1 . . CASSEYGGLGEQYF TGTGCCAGCAGTGAATATGGGGGCCTGGGCGAGCAGTACTTC
TRBJ1-2 TRBV27 few . CASSFLSGEANYGYTF TGTGCCAGCAGTTTCCTCTCCGGAGAAGCTAACTATGGCTACACCTTC
TRBJ1-5 TRBV6-6 . . CASSFGRGNQPQHF TGTGCCAGCAGTTTCGGCAGGGGCAATCAGCCCCAGCATTTT
TRBJ1-2 TRBV29-1 . TRBD1 CSVERDRIPYGYTF TGCAGCGTTGAACGGGACAGGATTCCCTATGGCTACACCTTC
TRBJ1-1 TRBV14 . . CASSQDFGREVGFGAFF TGTGCCAGCAGCCAAGATTTCGGAAGGGAGGTGGGATTTGGGGCTTTCTTT
TRBJ2-1 TRBV7-6 . TRBD2 CASSLSGSAIDEQFF TGTGCCAGCAGCTTGAGCGGGAGTGCAATCGATGAGCAGTTCTTC
TRBJ1-5 TRBV7-8 once TRBD1 CASREGQGLSPQHF TGTGCCAGCAGGGAGGGACAGGGCCTTAGTCCCCAGCATTTT
TRBJ2-5 TRBV9 . . CASSTRGIQETQYF TGTGCCAGCAGCACCAGAGGGATCCAAGAGACCCAGTACTTC
TRBJ2-1 TRBV6-5 . TRBD2 CASSPGLAAYNEQFF TGTGCCAGCAGTCCGGGACTAGCGGCCTACAATGAGCAGTTCTTC
TRBJ2-7 TRBV2 . TRBD2 CASSKGASGVIGDTYEQYF TGTGCCAGCTCCAAAGGGGCTAGCGGGGTAATCGGGGACACCTACGAGCAGTACTTC
TRBJ1-2 TRBV27 . . CASRWLGGYTF TGTGCCAGCCGCTGGTTGGGCGGCTACACCTTC
TRBJ2-3 TRBV7-7 . . CASSLGGGADTQYF TGTGCCAGCAGCTTAGGAGGGGGGGCAGATACGCAGTATTTT
TRBJ2-2 TRBV9 . TRBD2 CASSVEIAGANHDGELFF TGTGCCAGCAGCGTAGAAATAGCGGGAGCCAACCACGACGGGGAGCTGTTTTTT
TRBJ1-2 TRBV27 few . CASSFSGYNYGYPF TGTGCCAGCAGTTTCTCGGGGTACAACTATGGCTACCCCTTC
TRBJ2-5 TRBV9 . TRBD2 CASSVGGGGPQETQYF TGTGCCAGCAGCGTAGGGGGCGGGGGGCCCCAAGAGACCCAGTACTTC
TRBJ1-1 TRBV30 . . CAWRGEVMNTEAFF TGTGCCTGGAGGGGGGAGGTGATGAACACTGAAGCTTTCTTT
TRBJ2-2 TRBV27 few TRBD1 CASSLTPGQGAPYTGELFF TGTGCCAGCAGTTTGACGCCGGGACAGGGGGCCCCTTACACCGGGGAGCTGTTTTTT
TRBJ1-1 TRBV11-2 . . CASSPQGHRNTEAFF TGTGCCAGCAGCCCCCAGGGACATAGGAACACTGAAGCTTTCTTT
TRBJ1-1 TRBV9 . TRBD1 CASSVGVAGGAFGTEAFF TGTGCCAGCAGCGTAGGGGTGGCAGGGGGCGCCTTTGGTACTGAAGCTTTCTTT
TRBJ1-5 TRBV6-1 once . CASSVRGTEDQPQHF TGTGCCAGCAGTGTAAGGGGGACGGAAGATCAGCCCCAGCATTTT
TRBJ1-3 TRBV6-1 . TRBD1 CASSEGQGRGSGNTIYF TGTGCCAGCAGTGAAGGACAGGGCAGAGGGTCTGGAAACACCATATATTTT
TRBJ2-1 TRBV5-1 . TRBD1 CASSPRTGALTYNEQFF TGCGCCAGCAGCCCTAGGACAGGAGCTCTTACCTACAATGAGCAGTTCTTC